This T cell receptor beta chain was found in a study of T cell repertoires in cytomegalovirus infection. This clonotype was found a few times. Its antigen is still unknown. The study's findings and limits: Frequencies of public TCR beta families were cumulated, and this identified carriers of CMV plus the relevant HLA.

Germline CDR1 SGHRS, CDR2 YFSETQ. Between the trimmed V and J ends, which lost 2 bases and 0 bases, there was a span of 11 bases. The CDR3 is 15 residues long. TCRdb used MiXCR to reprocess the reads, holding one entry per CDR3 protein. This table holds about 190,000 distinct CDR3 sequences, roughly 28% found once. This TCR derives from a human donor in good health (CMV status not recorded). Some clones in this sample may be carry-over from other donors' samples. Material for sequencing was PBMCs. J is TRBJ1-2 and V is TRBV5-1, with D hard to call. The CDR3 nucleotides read TGCGCCAGCAGCTTCTTCGACGGACCTAACTATGGCTACACCTTC. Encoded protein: CASSFFDGPNYGYTF.